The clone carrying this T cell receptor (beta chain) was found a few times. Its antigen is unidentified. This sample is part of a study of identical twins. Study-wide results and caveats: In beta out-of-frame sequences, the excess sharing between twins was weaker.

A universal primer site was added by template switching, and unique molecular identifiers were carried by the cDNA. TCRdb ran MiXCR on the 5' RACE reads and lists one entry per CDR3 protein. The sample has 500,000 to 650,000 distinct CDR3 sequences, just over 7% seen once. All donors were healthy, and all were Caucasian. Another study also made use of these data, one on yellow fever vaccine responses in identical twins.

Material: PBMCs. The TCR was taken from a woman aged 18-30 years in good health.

CDR3 loop: CASSRSGTGLYEQYF. DNA of the CDR3: TGTGCCAGCAGCCGCTCCGGGACAGGGCTTTACGAGCAGTACTTC. The chain is built from TRBV11-2 and TRBJ2-7, with 9 bases identical to TRBD1. The CDR3 has 15 amino acids. From germline, CDR1 is SGHAT and CDR2 FQNNGV. Trimming took 5 bases from V and 4 from J; bases not matched to a gene: 9.